This T cell receptor beta chain was recovered during a study of regulatory T cells in long-lasting Graves disease. Study-level information: A definition of persistent Graves' disease required over 5 years of antithyroid drugs plus positive TSH receptor antibodies. Study-level findings and limits: Those with persistent disease had in common more public clonotypes (2,741) than new patients (approximately 970). Thyroid tissue was not sampled; only peripheral blood was. Persistent Graves' patients showed less TCR diversity than newly diagnosed patients showed.

Unmatched junction bases numbered 9, after V lost 10 bases and J lost 4 bases. The CDR3 totals 13 residues. Germline CDR1 MDHEN, CDR2 SYDVKM. In its sample, this clonotype was seen many times. The antigen remains unidentified. Combining iRepertoire HTBI primers with Arm-PCR of CDR3 regions, the authors built TCR beta libraries. In TCRdb, the multiplex PCR reads were re-called with MiXCR into one record per CDR3 protein. The data show 350,000 to 500,000 distinct CDR3 sequences, with 20% to 25% seen just once and about 13% held by the top ten. Indicated time point: persistent/refractory GD, antithyroid drugs over 5 years with positive TRAb. RNA extracted from PBMCs served as the sequencing template.

This rearrangement joins TRBV28 to TRBJ2-7; TRBD2 matches 8 bases. The clonotype originates from a female donor with Graves disease. The sample consisted of peripheral blood mononuclear cells (PBMCs), taken when the disease was refractory, from a patient treated with antithyroid drugs. The CDR3 region is CATVTGGKYEQYF. The CDR3 coding sequence is TGTGCCACCGTGACGGGGGGGAAATACGAGCAGTACTTC.